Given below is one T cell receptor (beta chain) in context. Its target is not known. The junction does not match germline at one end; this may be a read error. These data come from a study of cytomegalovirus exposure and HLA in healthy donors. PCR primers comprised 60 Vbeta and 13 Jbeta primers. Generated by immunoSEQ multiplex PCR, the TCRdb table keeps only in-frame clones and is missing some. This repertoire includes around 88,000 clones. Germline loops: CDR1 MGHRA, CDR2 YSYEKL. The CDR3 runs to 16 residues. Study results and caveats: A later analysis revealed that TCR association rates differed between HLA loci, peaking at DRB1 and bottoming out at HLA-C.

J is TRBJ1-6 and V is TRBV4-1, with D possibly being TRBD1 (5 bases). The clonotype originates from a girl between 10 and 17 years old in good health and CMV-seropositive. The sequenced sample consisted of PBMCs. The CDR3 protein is CASSQGGGDGYSHLHF. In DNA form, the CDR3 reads TGCGCCAGCAGCCAGGGGGGTGGGGACGGCTATTCACACCTCCACTTT.